This T cell receptor beta chain stems from a study of Ad26.COV2.S vaccination and SARS-CoV-2 variants. About the study: In the COV1001 trial, the donor was in the Ad26.COV2.S arm.

Germline values: CDR1 SGHTA, CDR2 FQGTGA. The CDR3 consists of 15 residues. Trimming took 5 bases from V and 0 from J; bases not matched to a gene: 3. Stated treatment: 19 received Ad26.COV2.S at low or high dose, single or two shots; about 5 received placebo; per-sample allocation not given. Each sample was drawn 63 days after the first injection (of vaccine or placebo). Based in Boston, the donor was an adult of 18-55 years. The vaccine antigen was prefusion-stabilized Wuhan SARS-CoV-2 spike. TCRdb's copy holds only in-frame clones and misses some; the assay was immunoSEQ multiplex PCR. The table lists 380,000 or so clones, about 86% of them singletons.

The J gene is TRBJ2-1, the V gene TRBV7-3, with 8 bases matching TRBD2. The specimen comprised peripheral blood, sampled in a trial of Ad26.COV2.S vaccine versus placebo. This TCR was recovered from a person between 18 and 59 years old who received the Ad26.COV2.S COVID-19 vaccine or a placebo. CDR3 sequence: CASSRSGSSYNEQFF. CDR3 DNA sequence: TGTGCCAGCAGCCGGAGCGGGAGCTCCTACAATGAGCAGTTCTTC.